This T cell receptor beta chain comes out of a study of blood T cell repertoires in COVID-19. Sequencing was performed with immunoSEQ multiplex PCR; in TCRdb, only in-frame clones are kept and a portion is missing. In the table there are roughly 330,000 clones, 87% of which are singletons. Losses at the gene ends were 0 bases for V and 3 bases for J; bases not matched to a gene: 1. Germline values: CDR1 SGHDT, CDR2 YYEEEE. The CDR3 totals 15 residues. The chain joins TRBV5-6 to TRBJ1-2; the match to TRBD1 covers 11 bases. The sample was peripheral blood. This TCR came from a man aged 25-40 years with COVID-19, enrolled during active disease. CDR3 nucleotides: TGTGCCAGCAGCTTGGTGGACAGGGGGCACTATGGCTACACCTTC. This translates into CASSLVDRGHYGYTF. Based on the CDR3 plus reference TRBV5-6 and TRBJ1-2, the full variable domain is DAGVTQSPTHLIKTRGQQVTLRCSPKSGHDTVSWYQQALGQGPQFIFQYYEEEERQRGNFPDRFSGHQFPNYSSELNVNALLLGDSALYLCASSLVDRGHYGYTFGSGTRLTVV.